This TCR beta chain is from a study of blood T cell repertoires in COVID-19. Study details: Both acute and convalescent COVID-19 samples were obtained from the United States, Italy and Spain. T cells, B-cell-depleted T cells, or PBMCs supplied cDNA or gDNA.

TCRdb's table, derived via immunoSEQ multiplex PCR, lists solely in-frame clones and lacks some. The data contain approximately 170,000 clones, 82% of them seen just once; the ten biggest clones take up about 11%. The germline gives CDR1 WNHNN, CDR2 SYGVQD (reference sequence). Trimming left V 2 bases short and J 4 bases short, with 14 bases between. This CDR3 region has 15 residues. Source material: peripheral blood. The chain couples TRBV10-1 to TRBJ1-1; D not resolved. The TCR originated in a woman of 80 years or more with active or convalescent COVID-19. The CDR3 DNA sequence: TGCGCCAGCAGTGAGAAGGGAGGAAGCGGCACTGAAGCTTTCTTT. Translated: CASSEKGGSGTEAFF.